The next 28 T cell receptor beta chains were all read from a single sample in a study of OX40 agonist ivuxolimab in advanced cancers. The repertoire was sequenced with immunoSEQ multiplex PCR; TCRdb's copy has only in-frame clones and lacks some. The table includes about 73,000 clones, roughly 86% detected once. The sample was CD4+ or CD8+ T cells sorted from blood, taken in a trial of the OX40 agonist ivuxolimab. The origin of the receptors is an adult with an advanced solid tumor such as melanoma, head and neck, liver or kidney cancer.

This chain uses TRBV7-9 with TRBJ1-4; D gene ambiguous. V was shortened by 6 bases and J by 3 bases, with 17 bases between the two germline ends. Germline CDR1 SEHNR, CDR2 FQNEAQ (reference sequence). CDR3 size: 16 residues. CDR3 in amino acids: CASRGASTVANEKLFF. Written as DNA, the CDR3 is TGTGCCAGCAGGGGAGCCTCGACCGTCGCTAATGAAAAACTGTTTTTT.

The rearrangement links TRBV6-6 to TRBJ2-7; D may be TRBD1 (6 bases). Germline loops: CDR1 MNHNY, CDR2 SVGAGI (reference sequence). This CDR3 has 14 amino acids. Trimming removed 5 bases at V and 2 bases at J, with 13 bases between. The CDR3 nucleotides are TGTGCCAGCAGTCGCAGGGACACTGCCTACGAGCAGTACTTC. It yields the protein CASSRRDTAYEQYF.

V is TRBV4-1 and J is TRBJ2-3; the match to TRBD2 covers 10 bases. The CDR3 runs to 16 residues. V was clipped by 2 bases and J by 2 bases; unmatched bases: 4. Per germline, CDR1 MGHRA and CDR2 YSYEKL. CDR3 sequence (DNA): TGCGCCAGCAGCCAACGAGCGGGGGGGATCACAGATACGCAGTATTTT. It translates to CASSQRAGGITDTQYF.

The rearrangement joins TRBV6-1 to TRBJ2-1, with 9 bases identical to TRBD1. V lost 1 base to trimming and J lost 8 bases; unmatched junction nucleotides: 6. Per germline, CDR1 MNHNS and CDR2 SASEGT. This CDR3 comprises 15 residues. CDR3 sequence (DNA): TGTGCCAGCAGTGAAGGGGGACAGGGTCGAGATGAGCAGTTCTTC. Amino acid sequence: CASSEGGQGRDEQFF.

The chain has TRBV9 and TRBJ2-5; 7 bases align to TRBD2. The trim removed 4 bases at V and 2 bases at J, leaving 8 bases unmatched. The CDR3 sequence is 15 residues long. CDR1 and CDR2 (germline): SGDLS, YYNGEE. The CDR3 here is CASSPQGGRQETQYF. The DNA for the CDR3 is TGTGCCAGCAGCCCCCAGGGAGGGAGGCAAGAGACCCAGTACTTC.

The chain has TRBV10-3 and TRBJ2-2; 12 bases fit TRBD2. V lost 3 bases and J lost 2; bases outside the gene matches: 4. From germline, CDR1 is ENHRY and CDR2 SYGVKD. The CDR3 totals 17 residues. CDR3 in DNA: TGTGCCATCAGTGAACCGGGACTAGCGGGTAACACCGGGGAGCTGTTTTTT. This codes for CAISEPGLAGNTGELFF.

V usage is TRBV4-1 and J usage is TRBJ1-6; D gene unclear. V lost 1 base and J 9 bases, leaving 10 bases between the germline ends. Germline V gene lookup returns CDR1 MGHRA and CDR2 YSYEKL. This CDR3 contains 14 residues. This CDR3 is CASSQGMLSSPLHF. The CDR3 nucleotides are TGCGCCAGCAGCCAAGGGATGCTCTCTTCACCCCTCCACTTT.

With respect to this clone: In the same sample, other DNA sequences code for this CDR3. This rearrangement joins TRBV18 to TRBJ2-1; 12 nucleotides line up with TRBD2. Germline CDR1 KGHSH, CDR2 LQKENI. The CDR3 length is 17 residues. With V trimmed by 3 bases and J by 0 bases, 3 bases remained unmatched. The CDR3, as DNA: TGTGCCAGCTCACCCCTGACTAGCGGGAGCTCCTACAATGAGCAGTTCTTC. This gives the protein CASSPLTSGSSYNEQFF.

The chain is built from TRBV14 and TRBJ2-5, with TRBD2 as a possible D gene (8 bases). Germline V gene sequence: CDR1 SGHDN, CDR2 FVKESK. The CDR3 totals 16 residues. V was pared by 4 bases and J by 6 bases, with 21 bases between. The CDR3 DNA follows: TGTGCCAGCAGCCCCCCAGGGGGACTAGGTGTAAAGACCCAGTACTTC. Translating it yields CASSPPGGLGVKTQYF.

The chain is built from TRBV6-1 and TRBJ2-7, with 12 bases identical to TRBD1. Germline V lookup: CDR1 MNHNS, CDR2 SASEGT. The CDR3 sequence is 15 residues long. With V trimmed by 4 bases and J by 3 bases, 4 bases remained unmatched. CDR3 sequence (DNA): TGTGCCAGCAGTGGCCGGGACAGGGGGCACTACGAGCAGTACTTC. Its translation is CASSGRDRGHYEQYF.

The rearrangement uses TRBV6-1 and TRBJ2-1; D may be TRBD1 (5 bases). Looked up from germline, CDR1 is MNHNS and CDR2 is SASEGT. The CDR3 is 14 amino acids. With 4 bases removed from V and 8 bases from J, the gap between germline ends came to 15 bases. CDR3 in amino acids: CASSVQGWHDEQFF. DNA for the CDR3: TGTGCCAGCAGTGTCCAGGGTTGGCACGATGAGCAGTTCTTC.

This chain uses TRBV7-9 with TRBJ1-2; D unclear. This CDR3 has 13 residues. Germline V gene sequence: CDR1 SEHNR, CDR2 FQNEAQ (reference sequence). V was pared by 2 bases and J by 4 bases, with 8 bases between. The CDR3 sequence: CASSLSGLYGYTF. The CDR3 DNA reads TGTGCCAGCAGCTTATCTGGGCTCTATGGCTACACCTTC.

The chain is built from TRBV6-5 and TRBJ2-1; no clear D. The CDR3 has 13 residues. Germline V gives CDR1 MNHEY, CDR2 SVGAGI. V lost 7 bases and J 9 bases, leaving 16 bases between the germline ends. CDR3 coding DNA: TGTGCCAGCACCGCCCGGGTATGGGGTGAGCAGTTCTTC. Amino acid sequence: CASTARVWGEQFF.

The genes are TRBV28 and TRBJ1-2; D not certain. CDR1 is MDHEN and CDR2 is SYDVKM in the germline V gene. V gave up 6 bases and J gave up 6 bases, with 11 bases separating them. CDR3 length: 12 residues. CDR3 sequence (DNA): TGTGCCAGCAGAGACGAGAGGCATGGCTACACCTTC. This gives the protein CASRDERHGYTF.

The chain is built from TRBV15 and TRBJ2-7, with D perhaps TRBD2 (5 bases). With 0 bases removed from V and 1 base from J, the gap between germline ends came to 10 bases. Germline-derived CDR1 and CDR2 are LNHNV and YYDKDF (reference sequence). This CDR3 is built from 15 residues. The CDR3 bases are TGTGCCACCAGCAGAGAGAGGGTGGGGTCCTACGAGCAGTACTTC. This gives the protein CATSRERVGSYEQYF.

A single count supports this clone. CDR3 region: CASSLRGTGVSATEAFF. The CDR3 DNA is TGTGCCAGCAGTTTACGAGGGACCGGGGTTTCGGCGACTGAAGCTTTCTTT. The V and J genes are TRBV28 and TRBJ1-1; D perhaps matches TRBD1 (5 bases). This CDR3 spans 17 amino acids. V lost 2 bases, J lost 5 bases, and 21 bases lay in between. Germline values: CDR1 MDHEN, CDR2 SYDVKM.

The chain links TRBV15 to TRBJ1-1, with D possibly matching TRBD1 (5 bases). Germline CDR1 reads LNHNV; CDR2 reads YYDKDF (reference sequence). This CDR3 is 13 amino acids long. V lost 0 bases to trimming and J lost 8 bases, with 10 bases between them. DNA for the CDR3: TGTGCCACCAGCAGAGATTTGGGACGAGAAGCTTTCTTT. This encodes CATSRDLGREAFF. The full variable domain, in which reference TRBV15 and TRBJ1-1 provide the parts outside the CDR3, is DAMVIQNPRYQVTQFGKPVTLSCSQTLNHNVMYWYQQKSSQAPKLLFHYYDKDFNNEADTPDNFQSRRPNTSFCFLDIRSPGLGDTAMYLCATSRDLGREAFFGQGTRLTVV.

The chain employs TRBV5-1 and TRBJ2-1; D may correspond to TRBD1 or TRBD2 (5 bases each). The germline V gene has CDR1 SGHRS and CDR2 YFSETQ. The CDR3 has 13 residues. Between the trimmed V and J ends, which lost 4 bases and 8 bases, there was a span of 13 bases. CDR3 in DNA: TGCGCCAGCAGCCCTGAGGGGCTTTATGAGCAGTTCTTC. As protein: CASSPEGLYEQFF.

This clone has a handful of counts. This chain links TRBV7-9 with TRBJ2-1; D unclear. This CDR3 is built from 15 residues. CDR1 SEHNR and CDR2 FQNEAQ come from the germline V gene (reference sequence). V lost 2 bases, J lost 0 bases, and 8 bases lay in between. The CDR3 DNA reads TGTGCCAGCAGCTTAATTACTAACTCCTACAATGAGCAGTTCTTC. Protein: CASSLITNSYNEQFF.

This chain joins TRBV21-1 and TRBJ2-3; TRBD2 is the table's D call and was not checked against the DNA. TRBV21-1 is listed as a pseudogene. This CDR3 is 16 amino acids long. The CDR3 region has the DNA TGTGCCAGCAGCAATCGAGGCGGGGGAGTTCCAGATACGCAGTATTTT. Translating gives CASSNRGGGVPDTQYF.

The chain combines TRBV4-3 with TRBJ1-1; 8 bases are shared with TRBD1. Germline-derived CDR1 and CDR2 are LGHNA and YSLEER. After removal of 0 bases from V and 3 bases from J, the junction contained 12 bases not matched to a gene. This CDR3 has 18 residues. The CDR3 DNA sequence: TGCGCCAGCAGCCAAGATAGGATACACAGGGGGGATGACACTGAAGCTTTCTTT. Amino acid sequence: CASSQDRIHRGDDTEAFF.

This rearrangement joins TRBV10-1 to TRBJ1-1, with no clear D. V was clipped by 5 bases and J by 0 bases, with 7 bases between them. Looked up from germline, CDR1 is WNHNN and CDR2 is SYGVQD (reference sequence). CDR3 length: 13 amino acids. CDR3 sequence reads: CASSSSVNTEAFF. In nucleotides, the CDR3 is TGCGCCAGCAGTTCCTCGGTGAACACTGAAGCTTTCTTT.

The J gene is TRBJ2-7, the V gene TRBV7-2; D is unresolved. CDR3 size: 12 residues. CDR1 and CDR2 (germline): SGHTA, FQGNSA. The V and J ends lost 4 bases and 4 bases respectively, with 8 bases between them. The CDR3: CASSSSSYEQYF. CDR3 coding DNA: TGTGCCAGCAGCTCGAGTTCATACGAGCAGTACTTC.

The chain employs TRBV5-1 and TRBJ2-5, with a tentative D call TRBD2 (7 bases). V lost 2 bases, J lost 5 bases, and 13 bases lay in between. CDR3 size: 14 residues. The germline CDR1 and CDR2 sequences are SGHRS and YFSETQ. For the CDR3, the DNA is TGCGCCAGCAGCTTAGGGGGGGTGATCGAGACCCAGTACTTC. Protein product: CASSLGGVIETQYF.

The rearrangement uses TRBV4-3 and TRBJ1-3; D is perhaps TRBD1 (5 bases). V was trimmed by 0 bases and J by 0 bases, leaving 9 bases between them. The CDR3 length is 16 residues. The germline CDR1 and CDR2 sequences are LGHNA and YSLEER. This chain's CDR3 is CASSQDPGVSGNTIYF. CDR3 nucleotides: TGCGCCAGCAGCCAAGATCCGGGGGTCTCTGGAAACACCATATATTTT.

J is TRBJ1-1 and V is TRBV6-1; D is undetermined. CDR3 size: 13 residues. V was trimmed by 0 bases and J by 7 bases, leaving 9 bases between them. Germline V CDR1 and CDR2: MNHNS, SASEGT. The CDR3 DNA is TGTGCCAGCAGTGAAGCACGCGGGCATGAAGCTTTCTTT. Translation: CASSEARGHEAFF.

The chain employs TRBV5-1 and TRBJ2-3; 8 bases fit TRBD1. This CDR3 is built from 16 residues. Germline values: CDR1 SGHRS, CDR2 YFSETQ. V dropped 0 bases and J dropped 2; count of bases not matched to a gene: 5. Written as DNA, the CDR3 is TGCGCCAGCAGCTTGGGGTCAGGGGGCCCCACAGATACGCAGTATTTT. Translation: CASSLGSGGPTDTQYF.

CDR3 DNA sequence: TGTGCCAGCAGCCGATACAGGGGAAACACTGAAGCTTTCTTT. This encodes CASSRYRGNTEAFF. The chain links TRBV7-2 to TRBJ1-1; TRBD1 aligns across 7 bases. Germline CDR1 SGHTA, CDR2 FQGNSA. The CDR3 is 14 amino acids. V shed 5 bases and J 2 bases; nucleotides not matched to a gene: 5.